This T cell receptor beta chain was retrieved from a study of shared T cell receptors in the human thymus. CDR3 length: 16 residues. V lost 5 bases and J lost 7; bases outside the gene matches: 14. The germline V gene has CDR1 MDHEN and CDR2 SYDVKM. Generated by immunoSEQ multiplex PCR, the TCRdb table keeps only in-frame clones and is missing some. This table has hundreds of thousands of clones, approximately 89% appearing once. This sample was shared with a second study, whose subject was human thymus T cells.

This TCR was recovered from a boy under two years old with a congenital heart defect. The chain recombines TRBV28 with TRBJ1-2, with TRBD1 matching over 9 bases. The specimen was thymocytes. The CDR3 region has the DNA TGTGCCAGCAGTCCCTTTTGGACAGGGGACAAGAGTGGCTACACCTTC. As protein: CASSPFWTGDKSGYTF.